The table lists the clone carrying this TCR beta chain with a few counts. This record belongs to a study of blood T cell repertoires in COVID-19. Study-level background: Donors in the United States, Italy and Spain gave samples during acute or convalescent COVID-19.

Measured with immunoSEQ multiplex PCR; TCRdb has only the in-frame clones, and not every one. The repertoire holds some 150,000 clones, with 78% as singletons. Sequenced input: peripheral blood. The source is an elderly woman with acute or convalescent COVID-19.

The CDR3 DNA reads TGTGCCAGCAGCGGGGGACTTAGAGGACACTACGAGCAGTACTTC. This codes for CASSGGLRGHYEQYF. The chain carries TRBV5-5 and TRBJ2-7; tentatively, D is TRBD2 (6 bases). The V gene lost 4 bases and the J gene lost 3 bases, with 17 bases spanning the gap. Germline V gene data show CDR1 as SGHKS and CDR2 as YYEKEE (reference sequence). The CDR3 totals 15 residues. Full variable domain (remainder filled in from reference TRBV5-5 and TRBJ2-7): DAGVTQSPTHLIKTRGQQVTLRCSPISGHKSVSWYQQVLGQGPQFIFQYYEKEERGRGNFPDRFSARQFPNYSSELNVNALLLGDSALYLCASSGGLRGHYEQYFGPGTRLTVT.